Following are 7 T cell receptor beta chains from one sample sequenced in a study of blood T cell repertoires in COVID-19. TCRdb's copy holds only in-frame clones and misses some; the assay was immunoSEQ multiplex PCR. The sample holds 200,000 to 250,000 clones, around three quarters seen once. What was sequenced was peripheral blood. Receptors originate from a woman in her seventies with acute or convalescent COVID-19.

The chain joins TRBV9 to TRBJ2-3, with a tentative D call TRBD2 (6 bases). V lost 6 bases, J lost 6 bases, and 17 bases lay in between. The CDR3 sequence is 14 residues long. In germline, CDR1 is SGDLS, CDR2 YYNGEE. The CDR3 here is CASTATPREDTQYF. The CDR3 coding sequence is TGTGCCAGCACCGCCACCCCCCGGGAGGATACGCAGTATTTT.

The chain carries TRBV5-8 and TRBJ1-2; D remains unclear. There are 13 residues in the CDR3. V dropped 5 bases and J dropped 4 bases, with 12 bases sitting between them. CDR1 is SGHTS and CDR2 is YDEGEE in the germline V gene. The CDR3 protein is CASRDWVVYGYTF. DNA of the CDR3: TGTGCCAGCAGGGACTGGGTCGTCTATGGCTACACCTTC.

This clone showed up just a few times. The CDR3 sequence is CASSLEQGGEQYV. The CDR3 nucleotides read TGTGCCAGCAGCTTAGAGCAGGGGGGCGAGCAGTACGTC. V gene TRBV11-2 combines with J gene TRBJ2-7; possible D gene TRBD1, 7 bases. The CDR3 covers 13 residues. The germline V and J ends were trimmed by 0 bases and 6 bases, with 9 bases remaining between them. Germline V gene lookup returns CDR1 SGHAT and CDR2 FQNNGV.

The genes are TRBV28 and TRBJ2-7; TRBD1 aligns across 7 bases. The CDR3 spans 13 residues. Germline loops: CDR1 MDHEN, CDR2 SYDVKM. With 5 bases clipped from V and 5 bases from J, the junction kept 6 bases outside the gene matches. The CDR3 region is CASSPGTEDEQYV. As DNA, the CDR3 is TGTGCCAGCAGTCCGGGGACAGAAGACGAGCAGTACGTC.

This clone has only a few counts. The gene calls are TRBV7-6 and TRBJ2-7; 8 bases are shared with TRBD1. In germline, CDR1 is SGHVS, CDR2 FNYEAQ. The CDR3 is 15 residues long. V was pared by 8 bases and J by 5 bases, with 14 bases of the junction left unmatched. The CDR3 region is CASSPAPTGVDEQYV. Here the CDR3 DNA reads TGTGCCAGCTCTCCGGCCCCGACAGGGGTCGACGAGCAGTACGTC.

The count of this clone is one. This rearrangement joins TRBV13 to TRBJ2-2, with D tentatively TRBD2 (6 bases). Deletions cut 8 bases from V and 3 bases from J, with 16 bases between. CDR1 is PRHDT, CDR2 FYEKMQ, per germline (reference sequence). The CDR3 is 15 amino acids. The CDR3 region is CASAAGPGYTGELFF. The CDR3 region has the DNA TGTGCCAGCGCGGCGGGGCCGGGCTACACCGGGGAGCTGTTTTTT.

This clone was counted a few times. This rearrangement joins TRBV3-1 (or the pseudogene TRBV3-2) to TRBJ2-3, with a tentative D call TRBD1 (6 bases). Germline assignment: CDR1 LGHDT and CDR2 YNNKEL (reference sequence). This CDR3 is built from 13 residues. Trimming left V 5 bases short and J 1 base short, with 7 bases between. The CDR3 loop reads CASSAGGTDTQYF. The DNA of the CDR3 is TGTGCCAGCAGCGCAGGGGGCACAGATACGCAGTATTTT.